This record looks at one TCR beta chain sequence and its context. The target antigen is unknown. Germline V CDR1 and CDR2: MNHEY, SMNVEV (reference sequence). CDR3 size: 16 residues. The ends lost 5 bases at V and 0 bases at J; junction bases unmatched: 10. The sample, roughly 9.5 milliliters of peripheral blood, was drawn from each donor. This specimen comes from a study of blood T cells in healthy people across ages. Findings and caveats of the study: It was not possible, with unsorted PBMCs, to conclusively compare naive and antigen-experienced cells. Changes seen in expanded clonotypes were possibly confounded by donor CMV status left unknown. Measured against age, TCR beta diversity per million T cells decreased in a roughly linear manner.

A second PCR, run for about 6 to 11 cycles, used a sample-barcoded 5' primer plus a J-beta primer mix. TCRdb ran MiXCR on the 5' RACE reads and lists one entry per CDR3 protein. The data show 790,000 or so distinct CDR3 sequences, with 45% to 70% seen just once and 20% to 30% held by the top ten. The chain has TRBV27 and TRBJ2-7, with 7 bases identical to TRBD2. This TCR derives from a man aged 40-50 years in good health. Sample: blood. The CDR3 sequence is CASSPNWEGSSYEQYF. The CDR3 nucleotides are TGTGCCAGCAGTCCTAACTGGGAGGGGAGCTCCTACGAGCAGTACTTC.